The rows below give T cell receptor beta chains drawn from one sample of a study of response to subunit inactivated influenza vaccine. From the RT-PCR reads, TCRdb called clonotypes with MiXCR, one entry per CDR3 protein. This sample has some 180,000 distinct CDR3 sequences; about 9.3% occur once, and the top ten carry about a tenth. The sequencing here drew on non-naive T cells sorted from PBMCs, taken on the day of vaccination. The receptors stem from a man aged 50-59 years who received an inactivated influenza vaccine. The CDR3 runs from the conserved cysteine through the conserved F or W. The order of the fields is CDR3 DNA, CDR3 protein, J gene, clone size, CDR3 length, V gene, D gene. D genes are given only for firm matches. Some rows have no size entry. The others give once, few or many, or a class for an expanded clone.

TGTGCCAGCAGTCCCGGACATCCGTCCTCCTACGAGCAGTACTTC CASSPGHPSSYEQYF TRBJ2-7 few 15 TRBV27 NA
TGTGCCATGTCAGGCTCTGGGGCCAACGTCCTGACTTTC CAMSGSGANVLTF TRBJ2-6 many 13 TRBV7-9 NA
TGTGCCAGCAGCCCGAGAGCAACTAATGAAAAACTGTTTTTT CASSPRATNEKLFF TRBJ1-4 many 14 TRBV7-2 NA
TGTGCCAGCAGTCCATCCCCCGGCAGCTCCTTTGACTATGGCTACACCTTC CASSPSPGSSFDYGYTF TRBJ1-2 few 17 TRBV6-2/TRBV6-3 NA
TGTGCCAGCAGCCCCGGCGGGAGGGCCTACGAGCAGTACTTC CASSPGGRAYEQYF TRBJ2-7 many 14 TRBV12-3/TRBV12-4 TRBD2
TGTGCCAGCAGCGTAGCTACGCGGGGGGTTGGGGATACGCAGTATTTT CASSVATRGVGDTQYF TRBJ2-3 few 16 TRBV9 TRBD2
TGCAGCGTTGAAGTCGGGACAGGGCGGCCCCAGTACTTC CSVEVGTGRPQYF TRBJ2-5 NA 13 TRBV29-1 TRBD1
TGCAGTGCTCCGACTAGCGGGGGGGCGGAAGAGACCCAGTACTTC CSAPTSGGAEETQYF TRBJ2-5 many 15 TRBV20-1 TRBD2
TGTGCCAGCAGCCTACTTAGGACAGTGAACACTGAAGCTTTCTTT CASSLLRTVNTEAFF TRBJ1-1 NA 15 TRBV5-6 NA
TGTGCCAGCAGTTACTCAAGCGGCCCCGGGGAGACCCAGTACTTC CASSYSSGPGETQYF TRBJ2-5 few 15 TRBV6-2/TRBV6-3 NA
TGTGCCAGCAGCCACCCAACGGGGGGGATCTACGAGCAGTACTTC CASSHPTGGIYEQYF TRBJ2-7 NA 15 TRBV11-2 TRBD2
TGCAGTCCGCTACGCTCGAGTTCGGGGGAAAGCTATGGCTACACCTTC CSPLRSSSGESYGYTF TRBJ1-2 NA 16 TRBV20-1 NA
TGTGCCAGCAGCGTAGCCGCAGGCCTCTCCTACGAGCAGTACTTC CASSVAAGLSYEQYF TRBJ2-7 few 15 TRBV9 NA
TGCAGTGCTAGAGTTCCCGGACAGGGAAGAGTCGATGAGCAGTTCTTC CSARVPGQGRVDEQFF TRBJ2-1 many 16 TRBV20-1 TRBD1
TGTGCCAGCTCACCGGGACTAGCGGGGGCCAGCTCCTACAATGAGCAGTTCTTC CASSPGLAGASSYNEQFF TRBJ2-1 many 18 TRBV18 TRBD2
TGTGCCAGCAGCCATTGGCAGAACACTGAAGCTTTCTTT CASSHWQNTEAFF TRBJ1-1 few 13 TRBV14 NA
TGCAGTGCAACGCTGGCGGGAGAGGAGTTCTTC CSATLAGEEFF TRBJ2-1 few 11 TRBV20-1 TRBD2
TGTGCCAGCAGTGAAGGGGCCAGATACGAGCAGTACTTC CASSEGARYEQYF TRBJ2-7 many 13 TRBV25-1 NA
TGTGCCAGCAGCTTAGCAACAGGGAAGGGGAGGTATGGCTACACCTTC CASSLATGKGRYGYTF TRBJ1-2 many 16 TRBV7-9 NA
TGTGCCAGCAGGGACCGTAGGGAGCAGTTCTTC CASRDRREQFF TRBJ2-1 many 11 TRBV5-5 NA
TGTGCCAGCAGCCGGGACATCCAAGAGACCCAGTACTTC CASSRDIQETQYF TRBJ2-5 NA 13 TRBV7-2 NA
TGTGCCAGCAGCCCGCGGGGGGCGAGGTACAATGAGCAGTTCTTC CASSPRGARYNEQFF TRBJ2-1 NA 15 TRBV7-8 TRBD2
TGCAGCGTTGACGGGGGCAGGGGGTTCGAGCAGTACTTC CSVDGGRGFEQYF TRBJ2-7 many 13 TRBV29-1 NA
TGCGCCAGCAGCTCGGCCAGTAACACCGGGGAGCTGTTTTTT CASSSASNTGELFF TRBJ2-2 many 14 TRBV5-1 NA
TGTGCCAGCAGCCAGGCCGGGACAAGCAATCAGCCCCAGCATTTT CASSQAGTSNQPQHF TRBJ1-5 few 15 TRBV3-1 NA
TGTGCCAGCAGCATCCGACAGGGTCCTACCGGGGAGCTGTTTTTT CASSIRQGPTGELFF TRBJ2-2 few 15 TRBV9 TRBD1
TGTGCCACCAGACTACAGGGGCACGGGGCTGAAGCTTTCTTT CATRLQGHGAEAFF TRBJ1-1 NA 14 TRBV19 TRBD1
TGTGCCAGCACTGTTTGGGGTAACTATGGCTACACCTTC CASTVWGNYGYTF TRBJ1-2 NA 13 TRBV2 NA
TGCAGTGCTAGCAGACAGGGCCTTAGAAATGAGCAGTTCTTC CSASRQGLRNEQFF TRBJ2-1 NA 14 TRBV20-1 TRBD1
TGTGCCAGCTCACCCATAGACAGATTAGTCAGCTCTGGGGCCAACGTCCTGACTTTC CASSPIDRLVSSGANVLTF TRBJ2-6 many 19 TRBV18 NA
TGCGCCAGCAGTGATTGGTCTGGCACCATATATTTT CASSDWSGTIYF TRBJ1-3 NA 12 TRBV10-2 NA
TGCAGCGTTGTTGGACAGGGGTCTAATGAAAAACTGTTTTTT CSVVGQGSNEKLFF TRBJ1-4 few 14 TRBV29-1 TRBD1
TGCAGTGCTACAGCCTCGGACAGGGGTCCCGGGGAGCTGTTTTTT CSATASDRGPGELFF TRBJ2-2 few 15 TRBV20-1 TRBD1
TGTGCCAGCAGCTTAGTACAGGCCTACGAGCAGTACTTC CASSLVQAYEQYF TRBJ2-7 few 13 TRBV7-2 NA
TGCAGTGCTAGCCTAAGGACGGGTTTTAGCGGCTACACCTTC CSASLRTGFSGYTF TRBJ1-2 NA 14 TRBV20-1 NA
TGTGCCAGCAGCCCATCGGACAGTTCGAATTCACCCCTCCACTTT CASSPSDSSNSPLHF TRBJ1-6 NA 15 TRBV5-5 NA
TGTGCCACCAGTGACCTCCCTGCCAAAGGGGGAAACACCGGGGAGCTGTTTTTT CATSDLPAKGGNTGELFF TRBJ2-2 NA 18 TRBV24-1 NA
TGTGCCACCCAGCGACTAGCGGATACGGAGACCCAGTACTTC CATQRLADTETQYF TRBJ2-5 many 14 TRBV10-3 TRBD2
TGCGCCAGCAGCCAAGATGTGGTTGGCTCACCCCTCCACTTT CASSQDVVGSPLHF TRBJ1-6 few 14 TRBV4-3 NA
TGCAGCATTCGGACAGGGGAAGGCTATGGCTACACCTTC CSIRTGEGYGYTF TRBJ1-2 NA 13 TRBV29-1 TRBD1
TGCGCCAGCAGCTCCGTGCCGGGGGCGGGAAAGGAGACCCAGTACTTC CASSSVPGAGKETQYF TRBJ2-5 few 16 TRBV5-1 NA
TGTGCCAGCAGTGGGTCCCGGGACAGCGGGGAGCTGTTTTTT CASSGSRDSGELFF TRBJ2-2 NA 14 TRBV6-2/TRBV6-3 TRBD1
TGCAGTGCTACCCGGGACGGTCCCACAGATACGCAGTATTTT CSATRDGPTDTQYF TRBJ2-3 many 14 TRBV20-1 NA
TGCGCCAGCAGCCAAGATTATTGGGGGGAGCTGTTTTTT CASSQDYWGELFF TRBJ2-2 NA 13 TRBV4-3 NA
TGCGCCAGCAGCCCCGATTTTGGGACAGTCCAAGAGACCCAGTACTTC CASSPDFGTVQETQYF TRBJ2-5 many 16 TRBV4-3 TRBD1
TGTGCCAGCAGCTTAGCGCTGGCAGGAAGAGAGACCCAGTACTTC CASSLALAGRETQYF TRBJ2-5 NA 15 TRBV7-2 NA
TGTGCCAGCAGCGTTACGGCGGGAGCCTCAGAGAGGCAGTACTTC CASSVTAGASERQYF TRBJ2-7 NA 15 TRBV9 TRBD2
TGTGCCAGCAGCAAAGGGGGGTGGAGAAACACTGAAGCTTTCTTT CASSKGGWRNTEAFF TRBJ1-1 NA 15 TRBV7-2 NA